Listed below are T cell receptor beta chains from one sample, sequenced in a study of identical twins. In TCRdb, the 5' RACE reads were re-called with MiXCR into one record per CDR3 protein. The sample holds 500,000 to 650,000 distinct CDR3 sequences, about 22% seen once. The sample also formed part of further work on yellow fever vaccine responses in identical twins.

Material for sequencing was CD4+ T cells sorted from blood. The receptors derive from a woman aged 18-29 years in good health. Both conserved end residues are part of each CDR3. D genes are given only for firm matches. Clone size is shown for a subset of rows, as once, few, many or a class of expanded clone.

clone_size | j_call | v_call | d_call | cdr3_aa | cdr3_nt
- | TRBJ2-5 | TRBV10-3 | TRBD2 | CATLLAGETQYF | TGTGCCACCTTACTAGCGGGAGAGACCCAGTACTTC
- | TRBJ2-7 | TRBV19 | TRBD1 | CASSMTGTYEQYF | TGTGCCAGTAGTATGACAGGGACCTACGAGCAGTACTTC
many | TRBJ1-2 | TRBV28 | - | CASSLEGNYGYTF | TGTGCCAGCAGTTTGGAAGGGAATTATGGCTACACCTTC
- | TRBJ2-5 | TRBV3-1 | - | CASSQDPPRTQYF | TGTGCCAGCAGCCAAGATCCCCCGCGGACCCAGTACTTC
few | TRBJ1-3 | TRBV6-5 | - | CASSYSGRVWGNTIYF | TGTGCCAGCAGTTACTCTGGGAGGGTATGGGGAAACACCATATATTTT
few | TRBJ1-1 | TRBV5-1 | TRBD1 | CASSPLGTGDTEAFF | TGCGCCAGCAGCCCCTTGGGGACAGGTGACACTGAAGCTTTCTTT
few | TRBJ2-3 | TRBV7-9 | - | CASSSQTNRGGLDTQYF | TGTGCCAGCAGCTCGCAAACCAACCGAGGGGGGTTAGATACGCAGTATTTT
many | TRBJ2-1 | TRBV10-2 | TRBD1 | CASNPGQGFYNEQFF | TGCGCCAGCAATCCGGGACAGGGTTTCTACAATGAGCAGTTCTTC
- | TRBJ2-6 | TRBV5-5 | - | CASSPDLYAGANVLTF | TGTGCCAGCAGCCCGGACCTCTACGCTGGGGCCAACGTCCTGACTTTC
- | TRBJ2-7 | TRBV3-1 | - | CASSRSGKAYEQYF | TGTGCCAGCAGCCGAAGCGGAAAGGCCTACGAGCAGTACTTC